This T cell receptor (beta chain) was recorded in a study of cytomegalovirus exposure and HLA in healthy donors. Study context: From about 180 million T cells, an earlier analysis saw under 140 million unique TCR beta sequences.

The ends lost 2 bases at V and 2 bases at J; junction bases unmatched: 4. Germline lookup yields CDR1 WNHNN and CDR2 SYGVQD (reference sequence). CDR3 length: 15 amino acids. As for this clone: No antigen is known for it.

Study-wide points: Indistinguishable V segments, including TRBV6-2 and TRBV6-3, were excluded. Per a later analysis, HLA-associated TCR beta chains showed more clonal expansion than other, equally common TCR beta chains. The productive fraction for most TCR beta V segments was about 87% or about 30% in an earlier analysis.

The PCR contained 60 Vbeta and 13 Jbeta primers. Here immunoSEQ multiplex PCR was the method, and the copy in TCRdb shows in-frame clones only, minus some. This table has approximately 150,000 clones, over 8% appearing once. The origin of this receptor is a male donor in good health and CMV-seronegative. The chain couples TRBV10-1 to TRBJ2-7; 9 bases align to TRBD1. The source material was PBMCs. Here the CDR3 DNA reads TGCGCCAGCAGTGAGCCGGGGACAGGGACCTACGAGCAGTACTTC. It yields the protein CASSEPGTGTYEQYF.